This entry lists 25 T cell receptor beta chains sequenced from one sample in a study of shared clonotypes between healthy human individuals. Repertoires were generated with immunoSEQ multiplex PCR, while TCRdb's copy carries only in-frame clones and drops some. This table has about 2 million clones, 90% to 95% appearing once. The sequencing input was naive CD4+ T cells sorted from blood. Specified subset: CD45RA+ positively selected. The receptors were gathered from a man between 18 and 29 years old in good health.

On this clone: The junction departs from the called germline gene at one end, perhaps through a read error. The rearrangement uses TRBV7-7 and TRBJ2-6, with D tentatively TRBD1 (6 bases). Germline V gives CDR1 SSHAT, CDR2 FNYEAQ (reference sequence). This CDR3 spans 19 amino acids. CDR3 sequence (DNA): TGTGCTAGCAGAAAAACTTGGGACAAGATTGACTCTGGGGCCAACGTCCTGACTTTC. Translation: CASRKTWDKIDSGANVLTF.

The rearrangement uses TRBV7-9 and TRBJ1-5, with a tentative D call TRBD1 (5 bases). Per the germline V gene, CDR1 is SEHNR and CDR2 is FQNEAQ (reference sequence). The CDR3 consists of 13 residues. Trimming left V 3 bases short and J 4 bases short, with 7 bases between. This CDR3 is CASSFPGNQPQHF. The CDR3 bases are TGTGCCAGCAGCTTCCCAGGGAATCAGCCCCAGCATTTT.

The chain uses TRBV4-3 and TRBJ1-6; TRBD1 matches 7 bases. The CDR3 runs to 14 residues. Germline lookup yields CDR1 LGHNA and CDR2 YSLEER. J lost 8 bases, V lost 1 base, and 2 bases had no gene match. The CDR3 region is CASSQGGTDSPLHF. CDR3 sequence (DNA): TGCGCCAGCAGCCAAGGAGGGACAGATTCACCCCTCCACTTT.

The CDR3 spells CSVVGLLAGLNTDTQYF. The CDR3 bases are TGCAGCGTTGTCGGGCTTCTAGCGGGGCTAAACACAGATACGCAGTATTTT. The chain employs TRBV29-1 and TRBJ2-3, with 9 bases that match TRBD2. CDR3 length: 17 residues. Germline V gives CDR1 SQVTM, CDR2 ANQGSEA. Losses at the gene ends were 4 bases for V and 2 bases for J; bases not matched to a gene: 13.

V is TRBV21-1 and J is TRBJ2-5; the table's D call of TRBD2 was not tested on the DNA. TRBV21-1 is marked as a pseudogene. This CDR3 region has 19 residues. CDR3 in amino acids: CASSKDHDGWLAGEETQYF. The CDR3 coding sequence is TGTGCCAGCAGCAAAGATCATGACGGGTGGCTAGCGGGAGAAGAGACCCAGTACTTC.

The chain recombines TRBV7-9 with TRBJ1-4; D gene unclear. CDR1 SEHNR and CDR2 FQNEAQ come from the germline V gene (reference sequence). V lost 5 bases to trimming and J lost 8 bases, with 15 bases between them. This CDR3 has 14 amino acids. The CDR3 nucleotides read TGTGCCAGCAGCCCAACCTATACTGACGAAAAACTGTTTTTT. Protein sequence: CASSPTYTDEKLFF.

The chain recombines TRBV7-9 with TRBJ2-1; no firm D call. Trimming left V 2 bases short and J 6 bases short, with 2 bases between. CDR3 length equals 11 residues. Germline V CDR1 and CDR2: SEHNR, FQNEAQ (reference sequence). The CDR3 DNA sequence: TGTGCCAGCAGCTTATTCAATGAGCAGTTCTTC. This translates into CASSLFNEQFF.

The rearrangement links TRBV25-1 to TRBJ1-4; D call uncertain. The CDR3 runs 13 residues. Germline assignment: CDR1 MGHDK and CDR2 SYGVNS. The V end lost 4 bases, the J end lost 10 bases, and 13 bases lay between the germline ends. The CDR3 DNA reads as TGTGCCAGCAGTGGACGACCTCCCGGAAAACTGTTTTTT. Amino acid sequence: CASSGRPPGKLFF.

This clone was seen just once. V gene TRBV6-5 combines with J gene TRBJ1-2; 9 nucleotides line up with TRBD1. Germline V gene data show CDR1 as MNHEY and CDR2 as SVGAGI. Germline trimming cut 2 bases from V and 7 bases from J; bases unmatched to any gene: 5. The CDR3 extends over 14 amino acids. CDR3 in DNA: TGTGCCAGCAGTTACCGGACAGGGGAGCGTGGCTACACCTTC. It is translated as CASSYRTGERGYTF.

The chain recombines TRBV30 with TRBJ2-7; 8 bases are shared with TRBD2. V lost 0 bases and J lost 7; bases outside the gene matches: 8. Germline-derived CDR1 and CDR2 are GTSNPN and SVGIG (reference sequence). The CDR3 spans 14 residues. The DNA for the CDR3 is TGTGCCTGGAGTGTATCGGGACTAGTCTCTGAGCAGTACTTC. It yields the protein CAWSVSGLVSEQYF.

This rearrangement joins TRBV10-1 to TRBJ1-2; TRBD1 might be the D (5 bases). Deletions cut 3 bases from V and 4 bases from J, with 9 bases between. From germline, CDR1 is WNHNN and CDR2 SYGVQD (reference sequence). The CDR3 runs to 13 residues. CDR3 DNA sequence: TGCGCCAGCAGTGAAGGGCAGGGCTATGGCTACACCTTC. This sequence encodes CASSEGQGYGYTF.

This sequence joins TRBV5-1 and TRBJ2-5; D uncertain. V lost 4 bases and J 5 bases, leaving 18 bases between the germline ends. The CDR3 sequence is 15 residues long. Germline lookup yields CDR1 SGHRS and CDR2 YFSETQ. The CDR3 nucleotides read TGCGCCAGCAGCAGGAGTACAGTACTGAAGGAGACCCAGTACTTC. Residues: CASSRSTVLKETQYF. The whole variable domain, filled in from reference TRBV5-1 and TRBJ2-5, reads KAGVTQTPRYLIKTRGQQVTLSCSPISGHRSVSWYQQTPGQGLQFLFEYFSETQRNKGNFPGRFSGRQFSNSRSEMNVSTLELGDSALYLCASSRSTVLKETQYFGPGTRLLVL.

This clone was seen once. The rearrangement uses TRBV7-2 and TRBJ2-1; D remains ambiguous. CDR1 and CDR2 from the germline V gene are SGHTA and FQGNSA. This CDR3 has 14 residues. V was trimmed by 5 bases and J by 6 bases, leaving 14 bases between them. The CDR3 nucleotides are TGTGCCAGCAGCCCGTGGCGTTGGGGCAATGAGCAGTTCTTC. Protein product: CASSPWRWGNEQFF.

The J gene is TRBJ2-7, the V gene TRBV30, with 11 bases aligning to TRBD2. The CDR3 loop spans 15 amino acids. Germline V gene data show CDR1 as GTSNPN and CDR2 as SVGIG (reference sequence). Trimming took 1 base from V and 2 from J; bases not matched to a gene: 4. The CDR3 protein is CAWSALAGGPYEQYF. The CDR3 nucleotides read TGTGCCTGGAGTGCCCTAGCGGGGGGACCCTACGAGCAGTACTTC.

V gene TRBV19 combines with J gene TRBJ1-5; D unresolved. V lost 3 bases and J 5 bases, leaving 8 bases between the germline ends. The germline V gene has CDR1 LNHDA and CDR2 SQIVND (reference sequence). This CDR3 contains 13 residues. CDR3 in amino acids: CASSISAYQPQHF. The DNA for the CDR3 is TGTGCCAGTAGTATCTCCGCGTATCAGCCCCAGCATTTT.

The CDR3 region is CASNRVRDEKLFF. The CDR3 region has the DNA TGTGCCAGCAACAGGGTTAGGGATGAAAAACTGTTTTTT. The chain links TRBV10-3 to TRBJ1-4; possibly TRBD1 for D (6 bases). Trimming took 10 bases from V and 6 from J, leaving 15 bases between them. Germline V gene sequence: CDR1 ENHRY, CDR2 SYGVKD. CDR3 size: 13 residues.

This chain links TRBV4-1 with TRBJ1-1, with 8 bases aligning to TRBD1. The CDR3 contains 15 residues. From germline, CDR1 is MGHRA and CDR2 YSYEKL. V lost 2 bases to trimming and J lost 11 bases; unmatched junction nucleotides: 13. Here the CDR3 reads CASSQPTPGGRKAFF. Here the CDR3 DNA reads TGCGCCAGCAGCCAACCTACTCCAGGGGGCCGTAAGGCTTTCTTT.

In this sample, this clone turned up once. The CDR3 nucleotides read TGTGCCAGCCAGTCAGGGGGAGATACGCAGTATTTT. Translation gives CASQSGGDTQYF. The chain employs TRBV2 and TRBJ2-3, with 7 bases identical to TRBD1. The CDR3 extends over 12 amino acids. Per germline, CDR1 SNHLY and CDR2 FYNNEI. Trimming cost V 8 bases and J 5 bases; bases outside gene matches: 4. The full variable domain, in which reference TRBV2 and TRBJ2-3 provide the parts outside the CDR3, is EPEVTQTPSHQVTQMGQEVILRCVPISNHLYFYWYRQILGQKVEFLVSFYNNEISEKSEIFDDQFSVERPDGSNFTLKIRSTKLEDSAMYFCASQSGGDTQYFGPGTRLTVL.

This sequence joins TRBV7-9 and TRBJ2-7; a possible D gene is TRBD2 (5 bases). V lost 5 bases, J lost 3 bases, and 14 bases lay in between. Looked up from germline, CDR1 is SEHNR and CDR2 is FQNEAQ (reference sequence). The CDR3 runs 14 residues. CDR3 residues: CASSLPGGSYEQYF. The CDR3 region has the DNA TGTGCCAGCAGCCTGCCGGGTGGGAGCTACGAGCAGTACTTC.

This clone was detected only once. This sample also contains other DNA sequences that code for the same CDR3. The chain carries TRBV4-1 and TRBJ2-5, with TRBD2 as a possible D gene (6 bases). The CDR3 is 13 amino acids. The V end lost 4 bases, the J end lost 1 base, and 7 bases lay between the germline ends. The germline gives CDR1 MGHRA, CDR2 YSYEKL. CDR3 residues: CASSLGGQETQYF. CDR3 sequence (DNA): TGCGCCAGCAGCCTCGGGGGCCAAGAGACCCAGTACTTC.

This clone appeared a single time. The chain carries TRBV28 and TRBJ1-5, with a weak D call TRBD1 (6 bases). Per germline, CDR1 MDHEN and CDR2 SYDVKM. Trimming cost V 5 bases and J 0 bases, with 17 bases left between them. There are 17 residues in the CDR3. CDR3 sequence reads: CASSDHSGQHSNQPQHF. CDR3 in DNA: TGTGCCAGCAGTGATCATAGCGGACAGCATAGCAATCAGCCCCAGCATTTT.

This clone was observed a single time. The chain combines TRBV5-4 with TRBJ1-1; the D is unclear. The CDR3 loop spans 13 amino acids. Per the germline V gene, CDR1 is SGHNT and CDR2 is YYREEE (reference sequence). V lost 4 bases, J lost 1 base, and 8 bases lay in between. The chain's CDR3 is CASSAEWNTEAFF. The CDR3 DNA sequence: TGTGCCAGCAGCGCTGAGTGGAACACTGAAGCTTTCTTT.

This chain connects TRBV11-3 to TRBJ1-6; TRBD1 matches at 8 bases. CDR1 is SGHNT and CDR2 is YENEEA in the germline V gene. This CDR3 has 14 residues. The trim removed 5 bases at V and 12 bases at J, leaving 9 bases unmatched. Here the CDR3 reads CASSRTGSLGPLHF. CDR3 nucleotides: TGTGCCAGCAGCCGGACAGGGTCCCTAGGACCCCTCCACTTT.

The J gene is TRBJ2-5, the V gene TRBV2; 7 bases fit TRBD1. The CDR3 spans 12 residues. Germline V lookup: CDR1 SNHLY, CDR2 FYNNEI. V shed 6 bases, J shed 3 bases, and the junction held 1 base outside the gene matches. CDR3 sequence (DNA): TGTGCCAGCAGCAGGGGGAAAGAGACCCAGTACTTC. Translation gives CASSRGKETQYF.

The chain joins TRBV7-2 to TRBJ2-7; 8 nucleotides agree with TRBD2. This CDR3 region has 13 residues. CDR1 and CDR2 (germline): SGHTA, FQGNSA. The ends lost 4 bases at V and 5 bases at J; junction bases unmatched: 4. This chain's CDR3 is CASSSRGVNEQYF. In DNA, the CDR3 is TGTGCCAGCAGCTCGCGGGGGGTGAACGAGCAGTACTTC.